The 30 T cell receptor beta chains below come from one sample, sequenced in a study of shared T cell receptors in the human thymus. Produced via immunoSEQ multiplex PCR; TCRdb's table is partial and in-frame only. The table shows just under 550,000 clones, with around 82% occurring only once. This same sample was also part of a study on human thymus T cells.

The sequenced material came from thymocytes. Source of these receptors: a boy younger than two with a congenital heart defect.

This clone has a handful of counts. The chain recombines TRBV10-3 with TRBJ2-3; D is possibly TRBD2 (6 bases). The germline V gene encodes CDR1 ENHRY and CDR2 SYGVKD. V lost 0 bases and J lost 2, with 12 bases in between. There are 16 residues in the CDR3. CDR3: CAISESAGHPTDTQYF. CDR3 bases: TGTGCCATCAGTGAGTCGGCGGGGCACCCCACAGATACGCAGTATTTT.

The CDR3 nucleotides are TGTGCCAGCAGTTACGGGGGTGGACAGGGGGACACTGAAGCTTTCTTT. Encoded protein: CASSYGGGQGDTEAFF. The chain uses TRBV6-5 and TRBJ1-1; 10 bases fit TRBD1. This CDR3 comprises 16 residues. Germline V CDR1 and CDR2: MNHEY, SVGAGI. V lost 2 bases, J lost 3 bases, and 6 bases stayed unmatched.

The CDR3 DNA sequence: TGTGCCAGCAGACCGGGACAGGGATATGGCTACACCTTC. It translates to CASRPGQGYGYTF. The V gene is TRBV14, the J gene TRBJ1-2; 9 bases line up with TRBD1. The ends lost 6 bases at V and 5 bases at J; junction bases unmatched: 4. This CDR3 region has 13 residues. The germline V gene has CDR1 SGHDN and CDR2 FVKESK.

The chain combines TRBV9 with TRBJ1-4; D gene ambiguous. Deletions cut 4 bases from V and 7 bases from J, with 17 bases between. In germline, CDR1 is SGDLS, CDR2 YYNGEE. This CDR3 has 15 residues. CDR3 nucleotides: TGTGCCAGCAGCTTCCGGGCAGCGGGTCGTGAAAAACTGTTTTTT. It yields the protein CASSFRAAGREKLFF.

V and J are TRBV9 and TRBJ2-3; the match to TRBD1 covers 8 bases. This CDR3 has 16 residues. The V gene end was trimmed by 0 bases and the J gene end by 2 bases; junction bases not matched to a gene: 5. Germline V gene lookup returns CDR1 SGDLS and CDR2 YYNGEE. CDR3 coding DNA: TGTGCCAGCAGCGTAGTAGGGGACAGGCCCACAGATACGCAGTATTTT. Amino acid sequence: CASSVVGDRPTDTQYF.

The chain has TRBV27 and TRBJ2-5, with 11 nucleotides matching TRBD1. The CDR3 totals 16 residues. In germline, CDR1 is MNHEY, CDR2 SMNVEV (reference sequence). Trimming at V came to 1 base and at J to 1 base, leaving 2 bases not matched to a gene. The CDR3 spells CASSLFGTGGQETQYF. CDR3 DNA sequence: TGTGCCAGCAGTTTATTTGGGACAGGGGGCCAAGAGACCCAGTACTTC.

This chain connects TRBV9 to TRBJ1-1; tentative D call: TRBD1 (6 bases). Germline loops: CDR1 SGDLS, CDR2 YYNGEE. CDR3 length equals 15 residues. V lost 0 bases and J 4 bases, leaving 13 bases between the germline ends. For the CDR3, the DNA is TGTGCCAGCAGCGTAGACGTAGGGGGAGTCACTGAAGCTTTCTTT. Residues: CASSVDVGGVTEAFF.

The V call is TRBV5-6, the J call TRBJ2-2, with 8 bases lining up with TRBD2. The CDR3 sequence is 17 residues long. Trimming took 0 bases from V and 5 from J; bases not matched to a gene: 9. Germline CDR1 is SGHDT and CDR2 is YYEEEE. The CDR3 loop is CASSLAAGLAGTGELFF. The DNA of the CDR3 is TGTGCCAGCAGCTTGGCCGCGGGCCTAGCGGGTACCGGGGAGCTGTTTTTT.

V is TRBV4-3 and J is TRBJ2-2; 7 bases fit TRBD2. The length of the CDR3 is 18 residues. The junction had 11 bases not matched to a gene; V was cut back by 0 bases and J by 4 bases. Germline V gives CDR1 LGHNA, CDR2 YSLEER. In DNA, the CDR3 is TGCGCCAGCAGCCAAGATAGGTTCCAGCGGGAAAGCACCGGGGAGCTGTTTTTT. This codes for CASSQDRFQRESTGELFF.

The gene calls are TRBV19 and TRBJ2-2; possibly TRBD1 for D (6 bases). This CDR3 region has 15 residues. V was shortened by 5 bases and J by 5 bases, with 15 bases between the two germline ends. The germline V gene has CDR1 LNHDA and CDR2 SQIVND (reference sequence). CDR3 DNA sequence: TGTGCCAGTAGTCAGACAGGCCGCGGGACCGGGGAGCTGTTTTTT. This codes for CASSQTGRGTGELFF.

On this clone itself: Mismatch with germline at one junction end may stem from a read error. The chain uses TRBV7-9 and TRBJ2-7, with 8 bases identical to TRBD2. Germline CDR1 is SEHNR and CDR2 is FQNEAQ (reference sequence). This CDR3 is 17 amino acids long. The CDR3 spells CTSSFLPLADDPYEQYF. CDR3 coding DNA: TGTACCAGCAGCTTCCTACCACTAGCGGACGATCCCTACGAGCAGTACTTC.

Only one count was recorded for this clone. This chain connects TRBV27 to TRBJ1-1; D is possibly TRBD1 (5 bases). The CDR3 totals 14 residues. Trimming took off 7 bases at V and 4 bases at J, with 16 bases between the two ends. CDR1 is MNHEY and CDR2 is SMNVEV in the germline V gene (reference sequence). CDR3 bases: TGTGCCAGCAAAAGGATTGGGGCTGGCACTGAAGCTTTCTTT. Its protein product is CASKRIGAGTEAFF.

The chain links TRBV5-1 to TRBJ1-4; the D gene is possibly TRBD1 (5 bases). CDR1 is SGHRS, CDR2 YFSETQ, per germline. The CDR3 runs 14 residues. The V end was cut by 4 bases, the J end by 6 bases, with 13 bases between. The CDR3 region has the DNA TGCGCCAGCAGCCCTTCCGGGACTGATGAAAAACTGTTTTTT. Its protein is CASSPSGTDEKLFF.

The chain joins TRBV2 to TRBJ1-1; D gene uncertain. Germline assignment: CDR1 SNHLY and CDR2 FYNNEI. This CDR3 is 14 amino acids long. The ends were cut back, 6 bases at V and 1 base at J, with 12 bases in the middle. CDR3 amino acids: CASRAVWANTEAFF. The DNA for the CDR3 is TGTGCCAGCAGGGCAGTTTGGGCGAACACTGAAGCTTTCTTT.

V is TRBV27 and J is TRBJ1-3; no definite D call. This CDR3 has 8 residues. The germline V gene encodes CDR1 MNHEY and CDR2 SMNVEV (reference sequence). V shed 5 bases and J shed 16 bases, with 6 bases lying between them. The CDR3 coding sequence is TGTGCCAGCAGTCTCCTCTATTTT. Translation: CASSLLYF.

The J gene is TRBJ1-2, the V gene TRBV5-5, with D unresolved. This CDR3 has 13 residues. Germline assignment: CDR1 SGHKS and CDR2 YYEKEE (reference sequence). The germline V and J ends were trimmed by 2 bases and 4 bases, with 9 bases remaining between them. CDR3 nucleotide sequence: TGTGCCAGCAGCTTAGGAGGATTCTATGGCTACACCTTC. Translating gives CASSLGGFYGYTF.

The V and J genes are TRBV10-3 and TRBJ2-3; maybe TRBD1 (7 bases). The CDR3 runs 12 residues. Germline CDR1 and CDR2: ENHRY and SYGVKD. Here the CDR3 DNA reads TGTGGGACCACCCCAGGGGGGGATACGCAGTATTTT. Its translation: CGTTPGGDTQYF.

V and J are TRBV6-1 and TRBJ2-7; the D gene is possibly TRBD1 (5 bases). The length of the CDR3 is 13 residues. Germline assignment: CDR1 MNHNS and CDR2 SASEGT. V shed 4 bases and J shed 2 bases, with 9 bases lying between them. This chain's CDR3 is CASSVQETYEQYF. CDR3 coding DNA: TGTGCCAGCAGTGTACAGGAGACCTACGAGCAGTACTTC.

This chain uses TRBV7-2 with TRBJ2-7; tentatively, D is TRBD2 (6 bases). Germline V gives CDR1 SGHTA, CDR2 FQGNSA. V lost 1 base to trimming and J lost 6 bases, with 13 bases between them. The CDR3 has 14 residues. The CDR3 loop is CASSLGTGAVEQYF. Written as DNA, the CDR3 is TGTGCCAGCAGCTTAGGCACGGGAGCTGTCGAGCAGTACTTC.

This clone has just a few counts. The chain links TRBV14 to TRBJ2-1; TRBD2 matches at 9 bases. CDR1 SGHDN and CDR2 FVKESK come from the germline V gene. The CDR3 runs to 14 residues. V dropped 0 bases and J dropped 13; count of bases not matched to a gene: 7. CDR3 DNA sequence: TGTGCCAGCAGCCAAGAGCCTTCCGGGACTAGCCAGTTCTTC. It specifies CASSQEPSGTSQFF.

The genes are TRBV30 and TRBJ1-4, with 7 nucleotides matching TRBD1. Germline values: CDR1 GTSNPN, CDR2 SVGIG (reference sequence). The CDR3 covers 14 residues. V lost 3 bases to trimming and J lost 8 bases; unmatched junction nucleotides: 9. CDR3 in amino acids: CAWSRDRVEEKLFF. CDR3 coding DNA: TGTGCCTGGAGCCGAGACAGGGTAGAGGAAAAACTGTTTTTT.

The chain employs TRBV19 and TRBJ1-1; D uncertain. Germline CDR1 LNHDA, CDR2 SQIVND (reference sequence). V was clipped by 0 bases and J by 1 base, with 6 bases between them. This CDR3 is 14 amino acids long. CDR3 DNA sequence: TGTGCCAGTAGTATAGATCGAGGGAACACTGAAGCTTTCTTT. Amino acid sequence: CASSIDRGNTEAFF.

This clone showed up just a few times. CDR3 DNA sequence: TGCAGCCCTGTGGGCGGCTACACCTTC. This translates into CSPVGGYTF. The V and J genes are TRBV20-1 and TRBJ1-2; D ambiguous. This CDR3 comprises 9 residues. Germline values: CDR1 DFQATT, CDR2 SNEGSKA (reference sequence).

Only one count was recorded for this clone. The chain couples TRBV10-2 to TRBJ1-5; possible D gene TRBD1, 6 bases. The CDR3 consists of 14 residues. The germline V gene has CDR1 WSHSY and CDR2 SAAADI. V lost 6 bases to trimming and J lost 5 bases, with 14 bases between them. In DNA form, the CDR3 reads TGCGCCAGCAGAGATCGACAGGCCCATCAGCCCCAGCATTTT. Its protein product is CASRDRQAHQPQHF.

In this sample, this clone turned up once. V gene TRBV14 combines with J gene TRBJ2-5, with 8 bases matching TRBD1. There are 17 residues in the CDR3. Losses at the gene ends were 1 base for V and 1 base for J; bases not matched to a gene: 8. CDR1 and CDR2 (germline): SGHDN, FVKESK. The CDR3 sequence: CASSQGQDREFQETQYF. The CDR3 nucleotides are TGTGCCAGCAGCCAAGGCCAGGACAGGGAGTTCCAAGAGACCCAGTACTTC. Looking up the rest from reference TRBV14 and TRBJ2-5 gives the full variable domain: EAGVTQFPSHSVIEKGQTVTLRCDPISGHDNLYWYRRVMGKEIKFLLHFVKESKQDESGMPNNRFLAERTGGTYSTLKVQPAELEDSGVYFCASSQGQDREFQETQYFGPGTRLLVL.

The V and J genes are TRBV7-2 and TRBJ2-1; 9 positions agree with TRBD2. Germline V CDR1 and CDR2: SGHTA, FQGNSA. J was trimmed by 7 bases and V by 1 base; bases with no gene match: 14. There are 18 residues in the CDR3. For the CDR3, the DNA is TGTGCCAGCAGCTTAGGCGGGTTAATAGCGGGAGATCGGAATGAGCAGTTCTTC. Residues: CASSLGGLIAGDRNEQFF.

This chain connects TRBV5-4 to TRBJ2-5, with D perhaps TRBD2 (6 bases). CDR1 and CDR2 (germline): SGHNT, YYREEE (reference sequence). The CDR3 is made up of 14 amino acids. V was clipped by 5 bases and J by 1 base, with 12 bases between them. In nucleotides, the CDR3 is TGTGCCAGCAGGCCAGCGGGCTTCCAAGAGACCCAGTACTTC. Protein product: CASRPAGFQETQYF.

V and J are TRBV30 and TRBJ2-5, with TRBD1 matching 11 bases. The J call may be incorrect, as the DNA end agrees better with TRBJ2-7. The CDR3 has 18 amino acids. Germline V gene data show CDR1 as GTSNPN and CDR2 as SVGIG (reference sequence). The CDR3 region is CAWSVSVPGTGGSYEQYF. The CDR3 DNA follows: TGTGCCTGGAGCGTATCGGTTCCCGGGACAGGGGGCTCCTACGAGCAGTACTTC.

J is TRBJ2-4 and V is TRBV4-3, with D possibly being TRBD2 (6 bases). CDR3 size: 20 residues. V lost 0 bases and J lost 0, with 21 bases in between. Per the germline V gene, CDR1 is LGHNA and CDR2 is YSLEER. The CDR3 region is CASSQDISGPGGLAKNIQYF. The CDR3 DNA sequence: TGCGCCAGCAGCCAAGATATTAGCGGTCCTGGGGGATTAGCCAAAAACATTCAGTACTTC.

V and J are TRBV7-2 and TRBJ2-7, with a possible D match to TRBD1 (5 bases). Looked up from germline, CDR1 is SGHTA and CDR2 is FQGNSA. V was trimmed by 3 bases and J by 7 bases, leaving 7 bases between them. There are 11 residues in the CDR3. The CDR3 nucleotides read TGTGCCAGCAGCTTGAAGGGGGAGCAGTACTTC. This translates into CASSLKGEQYF.